This TCR beta chain was observed in a study of neurological immune-mediated disorders. TCRdb passed the 5' RACE reads through MiXCR, listing each CDR3 protein once. This sample has tens of thousands of distinct CDR3 sequences; 3.8% occur once, and the top ten carry about 6.7%. This clonotype was detected ten times or more. The antigen is unknown. Study results and limitations: The repertoires of 18 of 34 multiple sclerosis patients fell into one related-CDR3 cluster (a possible signature) under phylogenetic grouping. The greatest TCR clonal expansion appeared in HTLV-1-associated myelopathy and the smallest, falling below healthy controls, in multiple sclerosis. Expanded clones shared no identical CDR3 amino acid sequences across subjects, which suggested private TCR-beta repertoires in all groups. The multiple sclerosis repertoire cluster was not associated with any clinical or MRI feature.

The receptor was derived from a man aged 55 to 70 with multiple sclerosis. The sample consisted of PBMCs.

CDR3 in amino acids: CASSLDILAVYNEQFF. The CDR3 nucleotides read TGTGCCAGCAGCTTAGATATACTAGCGGTCTACAATGAGCAGTTCTTC. This sequence joins TRBV11-2 and TRBJ2-1; TRBD2 matches at 8 bases. The J segment lost 3 bases and the V segment lost 0 bases, leaving 4 bases of the junction unmatched. The germline gives CDR1 SGHAT, CDR2 FQNNGV. This CDR3 is 16 amino acids long.